This section outlines one T cell receptor (beta chain) sequence together with its context. The table lists this clonotype with a count of one. Its binding antigen is unknown. Qualities for individual bases were not recorded, and no much larger clone is one base off. A solitary read yields weak support. This sample is part of a study of relationships among human T cell subsets (dated 2010 in TCRdb). General notes on the study: The study sequenced eight distinct T cell populations from blood: pan T, CD8 cytotoxic, regulatory, Th1, Th2, naive plus transitional, activated and memory cells.

CDR1 and CDR2 are drawn from the germline V gene: MDHEN, SYDVKM. The CDR3 starts with the cysteine, ends with the phenylalanine, and has 16 residues. Left in the record is the CDR3 DNA by itself, 48 bases read in frame from the first base. V is trimmed back by 4 bases and J by 2 bases, and the junction contains 4 bases that no gene match accounts for. The CD4+CD25-CD294- flow-through remaining after the CD25, CD56 and CD294 bead selections was collected as Th1 cells. T cell subsets were isolated with Miltenyi superparamagnetic beads coated with subset-specific monoclonal antibodies. Peripheral blood was used as the source from which all T cell populations were isolated. Ficoll separation was used to obtain mononuclear cells from whole blood, after which anti-CD14 microbeads were used to deplete monocytes. Right after isolation, the cell populations were resuspended in RNAprotect reagent. Overall study results and their limits: Substantial sharing of CDR3s among Th1, Th2 and regulatory T cells was interpreted as suggestive of stochastic cell fate choices. Across the seven subsets, no statistically significant differences turned up in V, D and J usage, CDR3 length, or N-nucleotide additions. While more than 50% of CD8+ cytotoxic sequences came from clones with more than 100 reads, the regulatory and Th2 subsets had few clones of that kind. The bead-based sorting was unable to rule out the presence of a CD4+CD8+ double-positive population.

Libraries were prepared through multiplex PCR. Instrument used: 454 GS FLX. Semiquantitative ARM-PCR was used to amplify the TCR alpha and beta CDR3 regions from mRNA. ARM-PCR used tagged nested gene-specific primers, after which communal superprimers carried out exponential amplification. Exonuclease was used to remove the nested primers before the first-round PCR products went through the second amplification round. Amplicons were sequenced on the 454 platform, which allows rapid sequencing of millions of DNA fragments without cloning bias. A read was counted as effective if the read could be mapped to both V and J germline segments. The study's processing was this. IRmap was used to assign reads to germline V, D and J segments, relying on pyromap, a Smith-Waterman modification adapted to 454 sequencing errors. D-beta assignments were filtered with cutoffs set at the 99th percentile of alignment scores obtained from simulated random sequences. The CDR3 was taken to be the amino acids lying between the conserved V-segment Y[YFLI]C motif and the J-segment [FW]GXGT motif. A compound Poisson process model, previously applied to large-scale EST data, was used to estimate repertoire diversity. A procedure for detecting cross-contamination was used to argue that sample contamination was not the source of the shared CDR3s. The raw public reads went through TCRdb reprocessing: fastp at Q25, MiXCR clone calling, in-frame beta chains kept. Rows with a matching CDR3 protein are joined into one entry that keeps the most common DNA and genes. TCRdb, not the original authors, processed these V and J calls. This sample holds 10,000 to 15,000 distinct CDR3 sequences; approximately 64% were observed only once. The ten largest account for roughly 29% of the sample.

This sequence originates from a man aged 40-49 years in good health. The sequence is built from TRBV28 and TRBJ2-6; 8 bases in the junction line up with TRBD1. The material sequenced was CD4+ Th1 cells sorted from blood. Per the publication, the cell subset or site label means: CD4+CD25-CD294- T helper 1 cells. In nucleotide form, the sequence is TGTGCCAGCAGTTACTTGGACAGGGCTGGGGCCAACGTCCTGACTTTC. It encodes CASSYLDRAGANVLTF.